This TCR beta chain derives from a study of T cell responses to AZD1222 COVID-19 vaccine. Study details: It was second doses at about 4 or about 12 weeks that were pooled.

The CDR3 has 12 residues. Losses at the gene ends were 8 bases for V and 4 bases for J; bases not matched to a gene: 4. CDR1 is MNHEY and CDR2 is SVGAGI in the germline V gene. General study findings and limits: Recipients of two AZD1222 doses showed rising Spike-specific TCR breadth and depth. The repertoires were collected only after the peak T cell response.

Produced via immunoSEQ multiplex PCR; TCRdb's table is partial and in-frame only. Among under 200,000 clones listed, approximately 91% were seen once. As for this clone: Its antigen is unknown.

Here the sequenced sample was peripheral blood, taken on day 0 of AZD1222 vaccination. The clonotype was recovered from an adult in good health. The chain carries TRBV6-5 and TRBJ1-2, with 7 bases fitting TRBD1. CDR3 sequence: CASQRDSYGYTF. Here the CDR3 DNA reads TGTGCCAGCCAAAGGGACAGCTATGGCTACACCTTC.